The present entry profiles one T cell receptor beta chain with its context. Its antigen is currently unknown. Construction of the TCRbeta library involved unique molecular identifiers. MiXCR, run by TCRdb on the PCR reads, gives a single entry per CDR3 protein. The sample holds 200,000 or so distinct CDR3 sequences, approximately 8.4% seen once. This sample was included in a study of T-cell reconstitution after alpha-beta-depleted transplantation in children. Overall study findings and caveats: Reported findings indicate that, about two months after transplant, alpha-beta T cells came from several hundred expanded clones, which were derived from non-depleted graft cells.

Germline CDR1 is SGDLS and CDR2 is YYNGEE. V trimming: 3 bases; J trimming: 1 base; junction bases outside the gene matches: 2. This CDR3 is 14 amino acids long. The source material was PBMCs, mostly from graft donor cells, sampled 360 days after TCRalphabeta/CD19-depleted stem cell transplant. The receptor was derived from a male patient under 10 years old who had a stem cell transplant for acute myeloid leukemia, so the T cells may come from the graft donor. The chain links TRBV9 to TRBJ2-5, with 8 nucleotides matching TRBD1. The DNA for the CDR3 is TGTGCCAGCAGCGCCGACAGGGGCCAAGAGACCCAGTACTTC. Its protein product is CASSADRGQETQYF.